One TCR beta chain is described in this entry. What it binds is not known. J gave up 8 bases and V 1 base, and 22 bases lay outside the gene matches. The CDR3 totals 19 residues. The germline V gene has CDR1 SEHNR and CDR2 FQNEAQ (reference sequence). These data are taken from a study of shared clonotypes between healthy human individuals. Whole-study context: CD8 memory received one plate per donor, CD8 naive two, CD4 memory three and CD4 naive three. Study-level points and caveats: Memory subsets generally showed lower estimated richness than naive subsets.

Profiled with immunoSEQ multiplex PCR; TCRdb holds only in-frame clones, not every one. The table records about 100,000 clones, about 63% of them present only once. The source of this sequence is a young woman in good health. The sequenced sample was memory CD8+ T cells sorted from blood. Subset given: CD45RO+ cells pooled with CCR7-negative TemRA cells. V is TRBV7-9 and J is TRBJ1-2, with 7 bases lining up with TRBD1. The CDR3 is CASSLVRGQSSRISAGYTF. CDR3 coding DNA: TGTGCCAGCAGCTTAGTCCGGGGACAGAGTTCCAGGATTTCGGCCGGCTACACCTTC.